The 5 T cell receptor beta chains below all came from one sample that was sequenced in a study of beta chain features in type 1 diabetes. The whole isolated RNA underwent reverse transcription, so sequencing captured expressed TCRB transcripts. Sequencing used immunoSEQ multiplex PCR; TCRdb keeps in-frame clones, though not all of them. In the table there are 110,000 or so clones, under 40% of which are singletons. Material for sequencing was stem cell memory CD4+ T cells from blood. These receptors originate from a woman between 18 and 30 years old in good health.

The chain couples TRBV7-8 to TRBJ2-7, with D tentatively TRBD1 (6 bases). V was trimmed by 1 base and J by 3 bases, leaving 10 bases between them. This CDR3 is built from 14 residues. From germline, CDR1 is SGHVS and CDR2 FQNEAQ. The CDR3 loop reads CASSLGTGIYEQYF. The CDR3 region has the DNA TGTGCCAGCAGCTTAGGAACAGGGATCTACGAGCAGTACTTC.

This clone was seen a few times. The chain has TRBV1 and TRBJ1-4; TRBD1, the table's D call, lacks a check against the DNA. TRBV1 is labeled a pseudogene. The CDR3 is 11 residues long. This CDR3 is CTAQGREKLFF. Here the CDR3 DNA reads TGCACCGCACAGGGCAGGGAAAAACTGTTTTTT.

The table lists this clone with a few counts. Distinct nucleotide sequences in the sample also encode this CDR3. V and J are TRBV6-5 and TRBJ2-1, with 7 bases identical to TRBD2. The junction had 4 bases not matched to a gene; V was cut back by 0 bases and J by 5 bases. This CDR3 comprises 15 residues. Germline assignment: CDR1 MNHEY and CDR2 SVGAGI. CDR3 protein: CASSYSGGSHNEQFF. The CDR3 region has the DNA TGTGCCAGCAGTTACTCGGGGGGGAGCCACAATGAGCAGTTCTTC.

The V gene is TRBV29-1, the J gene TRBJ1-1; D is perhaps TRBD1 (5 bases). There are 15 residues in the CDR3. V lost 5 bases and J 5 bases, leaving 21 bases between the germline ends. Germline assignment: CDR1 SQVTM and CDR2 ANQGSEA. The CDR3 region has the DNA TGCAGCGTTACAGTCAGAGCGGGGCGCGAAACTGAAGCTTTCTTT. It is translated as CSVTVRAGRETEAFF.

This clone has only one observation. The gene calls are TRBV18 and TRBJ2-7; 8 positions agree with TRBD2. The junction had 4 bases not matched to a gene; V was cut back by 4 bases and J by 5 bases. CDR3 length: 13 amino acids. Germline CDR1 reads KGHSH; CDR2 reads LQKENI. CDR3 sequence: CASSLPGGNEQYF. The CDR3 DNA is TGTGCCAGCTCACTCCCGGGGGGGAACGAGCAGTACTTC.